This T cell receptor beta chain was retrieved from a study of cytomegalovirus exposure and HLA in healthy donors. Study in general: Samples from HLA-typed donors yielded 65 million to 90 million unique TCRs in an early data release.

This CDR3 comprises 14 residues. CDR1 is MNHNS, CDR2 SASEGT, per germline. The ends lost 4 bases at V and 5 bases at J; junction bases unmatched: 6. Vbeta (60) and Jbeta (13) primers were used in the PCR. Clones were sequenced by immunoSEQ multiplex PCR, and TCRdb holds only the in-frame ones, with some missing. Here the sample table reports under 90,000 clones. Study results and caveats: Presence/absence analyses assumed roughly uniform sequencing depth across donors, which may not hold. Trimming of TCR beta V- and J-genes showed a link, identified in a later analysis, to a missense DCLRE1C variant. Relative to the approximately 700-donor mean, N-insertions were reportedly fewer in an Asian-associated ancestry cluster in a later analysis.

For this clone: Its antigen is currently unknown.

The clonotype originates from a man aged 50-60 years in good health and CMV-seropositive. The sequencing sample was made of PBMCs. The chain links TRBV6-1 to TRBJ1-1; 8 bases map to TRBD1. CDR3 DNA: TGTGCCAGCAGTGGGCAGGGGGCAGGGACTGAAGCTTTCTTT. Translated: CASSGQGAGTEAFF.